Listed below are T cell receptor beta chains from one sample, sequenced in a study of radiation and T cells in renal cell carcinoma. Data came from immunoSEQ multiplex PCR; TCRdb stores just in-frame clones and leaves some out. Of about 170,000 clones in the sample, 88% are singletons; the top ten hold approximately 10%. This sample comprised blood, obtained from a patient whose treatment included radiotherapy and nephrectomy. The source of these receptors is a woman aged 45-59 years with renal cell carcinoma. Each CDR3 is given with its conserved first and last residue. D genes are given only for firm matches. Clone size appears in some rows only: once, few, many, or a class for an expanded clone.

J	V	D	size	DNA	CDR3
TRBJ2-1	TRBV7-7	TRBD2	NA	TGTGCTAGCAGTCGAGGGACTAGCGGGGGCGAGCAGTTCTTC	CASSRGTSGGEQFF
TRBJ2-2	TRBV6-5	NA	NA	TGTGCCAGCAAGGACAGAACGAACACCGGGGAGCTGTTTTTT	CASKDRTNTGELFF
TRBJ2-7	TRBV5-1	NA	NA	TGCGCCAGCAGCTTGGGGACGGGAGCCTACGAGCAGTACTTC	CASSLGTGAYEQYF
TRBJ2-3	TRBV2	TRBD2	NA	TGTGCCAGCAGGGGACTAGCGGGGGCCGCAGATACGCAGTATTTT	CASRGLAGAADTQYF
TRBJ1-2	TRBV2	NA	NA	TGTGCCAACTGGCGAATAGGCGATGGCTACACCTTC	CANWRIGDGYTF
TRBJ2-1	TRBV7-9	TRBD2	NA	TGTGCCAGCAGCCGACCCTCCGGGACTAGCGGGGGGGCAGACAATGAGCAGTTCTTC	CASSRPSGTSGGADNEQFF
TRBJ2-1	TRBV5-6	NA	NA	TGTGCCAGCAGCCCCGGGGGTCCCCAATCCTACAATGAGCAGTTCTTC	CASSPGGPQSYNEQFF
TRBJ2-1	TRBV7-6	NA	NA	TGTGCCAGCAGCTCCCCGACTAATAACAATGAGCAGTTCTTC	CASSSPTNNNEQFF
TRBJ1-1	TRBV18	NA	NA	TGTGCCAGCTCACCAGCAACTATGAACACTGAAGCTTTCTTT	CASSPATMNTEAFF
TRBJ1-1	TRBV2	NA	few	TGTGCCAGCAGCCTGGCGGGGAACACTGAAGCTTTCTTT	CASSLAGNTEAFF
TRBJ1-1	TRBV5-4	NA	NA	TGTGCCAGCAGCTTGGTTGGTCTGAACACTGAAGCTTTCTTT	CASSLVGLNTEAFF
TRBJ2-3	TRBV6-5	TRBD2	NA	TGTGCCAGCAGTTCCCAAGCGGGGGATGTAGATACGCAGTATTTT	CASSSQAGDVDTQYF
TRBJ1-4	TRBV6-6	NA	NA	TGTGCCAGCAGTTTTGACCGTAACAGGCTGTTTTTT	CASSFDRNRLFF
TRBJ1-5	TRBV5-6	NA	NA	TGTGCCAGCACCGAGAGGAACGACTTGAAGGGTCAGCCCCAGCATTTT	CASTERNDLKGQPQHF
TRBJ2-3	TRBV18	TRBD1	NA	TGTGCCAGCTCGGGACAGTGGGGCACAGATACGCAGTATTTT	CASSGQWGTDTQYF